This T cell receptor beta chain was sequenced in a study of regulatory T cells in long-lasting Graves disease. In the study overall: Persistent cases took antithyroid drugs over 5 years and stayed TSH receptor antibody positive. Study-wide results and caveats: Among the persistent patients, approximately 2,900 public clonotypes were shared, more than the roughly 990 shared among new patients. Thyroid tissue went unexamined; only peripheral blood was analyzed.

With regard to this clonotype: The antigen remains unidentified.

This CDR3 comprises 11 residues. Trimming removed 2 bases from V and 7 bases from J, with 2 bases in between. Germline CDR1 MDHEN, CDR2 SYDVKM. Construction of the TCR beta libraries employed iRepertoire HTBI primers in conjunction with Arm-PCR of CDR3 regions. TCRdb redid the calling of the multiplex PCR reads with MiXCR, one entry per CDR3 protein. The top ten clones hold around 30% of a sample with almost 350,000 distinct CDR3 sequences, less than 20% of them seen once. Described time point: persistent/refractory GD, antithyroid drugs over 5 years with positive TRAb. Making the TCR library involved RNA that had been extracted from PBMCs.

This chain links TRBV28 with TRBJ2-2; D not resolved. The TCR comes from a female donor with Graves disease. Source: peripheral blood mononuclear cells (PBMCs), taken when the disease was refractory, from a patient treated with antithyroid drugs. CDR3 sequence (DNA): TGTGCCAGCAGTTTAGACGGGGAGCTGTTTTTT. Encoded protein: CASSLDGELFF.